The rows below give T cell receptor beta chains drawn from one sample of a study of control samples from healthy donors and cancer patients. The data were produced by immunoSEQ multiplex PCR, yet TCRdb's version contains in-frame clones alone and is incomplete. The repertoire has under 300,000 clones, roughly 82% of them found once; the top ten carry approximately 12%. Sequencing was carried out using PBMCs. The origin of the receptors is a woman in her sixties with lung cancer. Each CDR3 is given with its conserved first and last residue. Each record gives: clone size, J gene, V gene, D gene, CDR3 DNA, CDR3 protein. The D gene is left open where the match is weak. Not all rows give a size; the values are once, few, many and, for expanded clones, a class.

NA,TRBJ2-5,TRBV5-4,TRBD1,TGTGCCAGCAGCTTAAAAACCGGGACAGGGTTTGAGACCCAGTACTTC,CASSLKTGTGFETQYF
NA,TRBJ2-7,TRBV15,NA,TGTGCCACCAGCAGAGATCGGGCAGGCAGCGGGGAGCAGTACTTC,CATSRDRAGSGEQYF
NA,TRBJ2-1,TRBV3-1/TRBV3-2,TRBD2,TGTGCCAGCAGCCAAGATCGGGGGGGACGGCAGTTCTTC,CASSQDRGGRQFF
NA,TRBJ2-1,TRBV5-8,TRBD2,TGTGCCAGCAGCTTGGGGACTAGCGGGAAGAATGAGCAGTTCTTC,CASSLGTSGKNEQFF
NA,TRBJ1-1,TRBV5-5,NA,TGTGCCAGCAGCCCTGTGAGACACCCGAACACTGAAGCTTTCTTT,CASSPVRHPNTEAFF
NA,TRBJ2-2,TRBV19,TRBD2,TGTGCCAGTAGGGGAGGGGGACTAGCGAGCACCGGGGAGCTGTTTTTT,CASRGGGLASTGELFF
NA,TRBJ2-2,TRBV2,NA,TGTGCCAGCAGGAACGACGGGGGTGGGGAGCTGTTTTTT,CASRNDGGGELFF
NA,TRBJ2-4,TRBV5-1,NA,TGCGCCAGCAGCTTGGATGAAGGGTTGACCAAAAACATTCAGTACTTC,CASSLDEGLTKNIQYF
NA,TRBJ1-6,TRBV5-4,NA,TGTGCCAGCAGCCAAGACCCCGGGGCGGGGAGTTCACCCCTCCACTTT,CASSQDPGAGSSPLHF
NA,TRBJ1-1,TRBV2,TRBD1,TGTGCCAGCAGAGCCGGACAGGGGGTGGAAGCTTTCTTT,CASRAGQGVEAFF
NA,TRBJ1-2,TRBV6-5,NA,TGTGCCAGCAGTTCCCCAGGACAGTCGTGGGGCTACACCTTC,CASSSPGQSWGYTF
NA,TRBJ2-7,TRBV11-2,TRBD1,TGTGCCAGCAGCGTCGGGACAGGGAGGAGTTACGAGCAGTACTTC,CASSVGTGRSYEQYF
NA,TRBJ1-1,TRBV27,TRBD1,TGTGCCAGCAGCCTCGGGACAGGGCTCGATTTGAACACTGAAGCTTTCTTT,CASSLGTGLDLNTEAFF
few,TRBJ1-5,TRBV10-3,NA,TGTGCCATCAGTGCGGACCCAACCCTGCAGCCCCAGCATTTT,CAISADPTLQPQHF
NA,TRBJ2-2,TRBV3-1/TRBV3-2,NA,TGTGCCAGCAGCCCTCAAGGCCCCGGGGAGCTGTTTTTT,CASSPQGPGELFF
few,TRBJ1-1,TRBV3-1/TRBV3-2,NA,TGTGCCAGCAGTTACACAGGGCCTAACACTGAAGCTTTCTTT,CASSYTGPNTEAFF
once,TRBJ2-3,TRBV5-1,TRBD2,TGCGCCAGCAGCTTGGCGACTAGCGGGAGGGTTGGCACAGATACGCAGTATTTT,CASSLATSGRVGTDTQYF
NA,TRBJ2-2,TRBV3-1/TRBV3-2,NA,TGTGCCAGCAGCCAAATGGGGGGCACCGGGGAGCTGTTTTTT,CASSQMGGTGELFF
once,TRBJ1-2,TRBV6-1,NA,TGTGCCAGCAGTGAGAATAACTATGGCTACACCTTC,CASSENNYGYTF
NA,TRBJ2-1,TRBV7-8,TRBD2,TGTGCCAGCAGCTTATCCGGACTAGCGGGATCCAATGAGCAGTTCTTC,CASSLSGLAGSNEQFF
NA,TRBJ1-5,TRBV19,NA,TGTGCCAGTAGTATAGGGGGCAGGGTCGGCAATCAGCCCCAGCATTTT,CASSIGGRVGNQPQHF
NA,TRBJ1-2,TRBV29-1,NA,TGCAGCGTTGCGGCGTCCCTAGGCGGCTACACCTTC,CSVAASLGGYTF
NA,TRBJ2-2,TRBV11-1,NA,TGTGCCAGCAGCTTCGCCCGGAACACCGGGGAGCTGTTTTTT,CASSFARNTGELFF
NA,TRBJ2-7,TRBV5-6,NA,TGTGCCAGCAGCTCCTCGACTTATTCCTACGAGCAGTACTTC,CASSSSTYSYEQYF
NA,TRBJ2-7,TRBV10-3,NA,TGTGCCATCCGAGGGAGGTACGAGCAGTACTTC,CAIRGRYEQYF
NA,TRBJ2-1,TRBV11-3,NA,TGTGCCAGCAGCTTAAATCTGGGCGATGAGCAGTTCTTC,CASSLNLGDEQFF
NA,TRBJ2-1,TRBV28,TRBD1,TGTGCCAGTTCGGGTCCGGGACAGACCTACAATGAGCAGTTCTTC,CASSGPGQTYNEQFF
few,TRBJ2-3,TRBV5-4,TRBD2,TGTGCCAGCCGGGTAGCGGGGGGAGGCACAGATACGCAGTATTTT,CASRVAGGGTDTQYF
NA,TRBJ1-5,TRBV27,TRBD1,TGTGCCAGCAGTTTAGAGGGGGCCCGCAATCAGCCCCAGCATTTT,CASSLEGARNQPQHF
NA,TRBJ2-2,TRBV5-5,TRBD2,TGTGCCAGCAGCCGGCGGGGGGGCAGCACCGGGGAGCTGTTTTTT,CASSRRGGSTGELFF
NA,TRBJ2-1,TRBV5-1,NA,TGCGCCAGCAGCCCCCGGGTTCTGGGGGGCCTCTCCTACAATGAGCAGTTCTTC,CASSPRVLGGLSYNEQFF
NA,TRBJ1-1,TRBV10-2,TRBD1,TGCGCCAGCACGCGACAGGGCGACACTGAAGCTTTCTTT,CASTRQGDTEAFF
NA,TRBJ2-5,TRBV11-2,NA,TGTGCCAGCAGCTTACGAGAGGCAGGGACGGGGGAGACCCAGTACTTC,CASSLREAGTGETQYF
few,TRBJ2-5,TRBV5-4,NA,TGTGCCAGCAGCGCGGACGGTGGGTACCAAGAGACCCAGTACTTC,CASSADGGYQETQYF
NA,TRBJ1-1,TRBV27,TRBD1,TGTGCCAGCAGTTCCTACACACCGACAGGGCGCCCTGAAGCTTTCTTT,CASSSYTPTGRPEAFF
many,TRBJ1-2,TRBV19,NA,TGTGCCAGTAGTAAAGCCCTTTACTATGGCTACACCTTC,CASSKALYYGYTF
NA,TRBJ1-2,TRBV7-9,NA,TGTGCCAGCAGCCAGGACAGCTTCACCTATGGCTACACCTTC,CASSQDSFTYGYTF
NA,TRBJ1-1,TRBV6-5,NA,TGTGCCAGCAGGTATTTCGGGGGGAACACTGAAGCTTTCTTT,CASRYFGGNTEAFF
NA,TRBJ2-7,TRBV6-5,NA,TGTGCCAGCAGTTACGCCGAGGGCCTAGGCTACGAGCAGTACTTC,CASSYAEGLGYEQYF
NA,TRBJ1-4,TRBV30,NA,TGTGCCTGGTCGGAGGGTCTTAATGAAAAACTGTTTTTT,CAWSEGLNEKLFF
once,TRBJ2-7,TRBV5-1,NA,TGCGCCAGCAGCTTGGCACAGGTTGGTGACGAGCAGTACTTC,CASSLAQVGDEQYF
few,TRBJ1-4,TRBV9,NA,TGTGCCAGCAGCGTACCGGGGTCGGAAAAACTGTTTTTT,CASSVPGSEKLFF
NA,TRBJ1-2,TRBV30,NA,TGTGCCTGGAGTGTCGACACTGGCTATGGCTACACCTTC,CAWSVDTGYGYTF
NA,TRBJ2-7,TRBV9,NA,TGTGCCAGCAGCCCATTAGGACAGCCCTACGAGCAGTACTTC,CASSPLGQPYEQYF
NA,TRBJ2-3,TRBV5-4,NA,TGTGCCAGCAGCTTACGCACAGGGAATGGCGGCACAGATACGCAGTATTTT,CASSLRTGNGGTDTQYF
NA,TRBJ1-6,TRBV2,TRBD1,TGTGCCAGCAGTGGGACAGGGATCCGGGATTCACCCCTCCACTTT,CASSGTGIRDSPLHF
once,TRBJ2-3,TRBV28,TRBD1,TGTGCCAGCAGTTTCCAGGGGGCGGAAGATACGCAGTATTTT,CASSFQGAEDTQYF
few,TRBJ2-2,TRBV3-1/TRBV3-2,TRBD1,TGTGCCAGCAGCCCAGCTTGGGGGACAGGGAACACCGGGGAGCTGTTTTTT,CASSPAWGTGNTGELFF
NA,TRBJ1-3,TRBV5-4,NA,TGTGCCAGCAGCTTGGCCGGGGGGAATTCTGGAAACACCATATATTTT,CASSLAGGNSGNTIYF
NA,TRBJ2-2,TRBV10-3,NA,TGTGCCATCAGTGTAAACCCCGGGACCGCCACCGGGGAGCTGTTTTTT,CAISVNPGTATGELFF
NA,TRBJ2-5,TRBV5-4,TRBD1,TGTGCCAGCAGTCACCCGGGACAGGGAGAGGAGACCCAGTACTTC,CASSHPGQGEETQYF
NA,TRBJ2-2,TRBV10-3,TRBD2,TGTGCCATCAGTGAGTCGACGGGGGGCACCGGGGAGCTGTTTTTT,CAISESTGGTGELFF
few,TRBJ2-5,TRBV18,NA,TGTGCCAGCTCACCAAGCCGCACAGGGGAGGGTCGGGAGACCCAGTACTTC,CASSPSRTGEGRETQYF
NA,TRBJ1-1,TRBV6-6,NA,TGTGCCAGCAGGGGGACCGTGAACACTGAAGCTTTCTTT,CASRGTVNTEAFF
NA,TRBJ1-4,TRBV9,NA,TGTGCCAGCAGCGTAGGAGGAGGGCCTTCGACTAATGAAAAACTGTTTTTT,CASSVGGGPSTNEKLFF
NA,TRBJ2-2,TRBV10-3,TRBD1,TGTGCCATTGGCCAGGGGGCTGACACCGGGGAGCTGTTTTTT,CAIGQGADTGELFF
NA,TRBJ1-5,TRBV15,NA,TGTGCCACCAGCAGAGAATTGGGGGTCGATCAGCCCCAGCATTTT,CATSRELGVDQPQHF
NA,TRBJ1-4,TRBV18,NA,TGTGCCAGCTCCGGTTCTAGAGGGGAAAAACTGTTTTTT,CASSGSRGEKLFF
NA,TRBJ2-3,TRBV18,NA,TGTGCCAGCTCACCACTTTGGGACGAATTCGGAGATACGCAGTATTTT,CASSPLWDEFGDTQYF
once,TRBJ1-4,TRBV6-1,NA,TGTGCCAGCAGTGAATCGTTGACAGTGAATGAAAAACTGTTTTTT,CASSESLTVNEKLFF